This TCR beta chain was sequenced for a study of T cells in Graves' hyperthyroidism and ophthalmopathy. The CDR3 regions of TCR beta were amplified from RNA transcripts. The HTBI primer set was used in a first-round RT-PCR of the TCR CDR3. In TCRdb, the multiplex PCR reads were re-called with MiXCR into one record per CDR3 protein. Found here are around 720,000 distinct CDR3 sequences, 35% of them singletons; the top ten hold more than 25%. This clonotype was counted once. Unmatched junction bases numbered 5, after V lost 2 bases and J lost 3 bases. Germline assignment: CDR1 LGHNA and CDR2 YSLEER. The CDR3 spans 16 residues.

The sample taken for sequencing was blood. This sequence joins TRBV4-3 and TRBJ1-3, with TRBD1 matching 9 bases. This TCR was sampled from a woman between 35 and 50 years old with Graves' hyperthyroidism. Here the CDR3 reads CASSQNDRGSGNTIYF. Written as DNA, the CDR3 is TGCGCCAGCAGCCAAAACGACAGGGGGAGTGGAAACACCATATATTTT.